Described below is a single T cell receptor (beta chain) sequence and its context. What it binds is not known. Clones were read by immunoSEQ multiplex PCR, and TCRdb kept only the in-frame ones, dropping some. The sample lists roughly 150,000 clones, 90% to 95% occurring once. This sample was included in a study of T cell responses to AZD1222 COVID-19 vaccine. The CDR3 length is 12 residues. V dropped 7 bases and J dropped 5 bases, with 11 bases sitting between them. Germline-derived CDR1 and CDR2 are WSHSY and SAAADI. Study-wide results and caveats: Most donors were white British and more were female, and clonal diversity was possibly underestimated. Compared with day 0, the breadth and depth of the Spike-specific TCR repertoire rose significantly after two doses of AZD1222. Only 5 or 6 people who got AZD1222 tested seropositive at baseline.

The V call is TRBV10-2, the J call TRBJ2-5, with D maybe TRBD2 (5 bases). The sample consisted of peripheral blood, taken 28 days after the second AZD1222 dose. The origin of this receptor is an adult who received the AZD1222 COVID-19 vaccine. CDR3 DNA sequence: TGCGCCAGCAAGAGGGAGTCGGAGACCCAGTACTTC. Its translation is CASKRESETQYF.